This T cell receptor beta chain was profiled in a study of blood T cells in healthy people across ages. The overall study: There was about one barcoded beta molecule captured by template switching per two T cells.

The V gene's germline CDR1 is MNHEY and CDR2 SVGAGI. This CDR3 comprises 16 residues. With respect to this clonotype: Its antigen remains unknown.

Whole-study findings and limits: Per million T cells, TCR beta diversity dropped roughly linearly as age increased. Changes in expanded clonotypes were possibly confounded, as the CMV status of donors was unknown.

Then a second PCR, running about 6 to 12 cycles, was carried out with a sample-barcoded 5' primer and a J-beta primer mix. All cDNA molecules were each tagged by a template-switch adaptor with 12 random nucleotides. MiXCR was run by TCRdb on the 5' RACE reads, yielding one entry per CDR3 protein. Of 1.5 million to 2 million distinct CDR3 sequences detected, 25% to 30% appear once; the ten largest clones hold roughly 8%. The sample taken for sequencing was blood. The chain joins TRBV6-5 to TRBJ2-4; the match to TRBD1 covers 9 bases. The DNA end is more similar to TRBJ2-7, so the J call may be wrong. This clonotype originated in a woman aged 25 to 39 in good health. The CDR3 DNA is TGTGCCAGCAGCCCAGCCGGGACAGGGTCCGCAGACGAGCAGTACTTC. Translating it yields CASSPAGTGSADEQYF.